Listed below are T cell receptor beta chains from one sample, sequenced in a study of regulatory T cells in long-lasting Graves disease. TCRdb redid the calling of the multiplex PCR reads with MiXCR, one entry per CDR3 protein. The sample gives 350,000 to 550,000 distinct CDR3 sequences, 16% of which show up once; roughly 23% is in the top ten. The same specimen was also included in a second study, on T cells in Graves' hyperthyroidism and ophthalmopathy.

This specimen was peripheral blood mononuclear cells (PBMCs), taken at new diagnosis, from a patient treated with antithyroid drugs. The receptors shown here come from a woman under 30 with Graves disease. CDR3s include the opening cysteine and the closing phenylalanine or tryptophan. The D gene is left open where the match is weak. A clone size is listed for some rows: how often the clone was seen (once, few, many), or a class if it is expanded.

v_gene: TRBV2; abundance: many; d_gene: TRBD2; j_gene: TRBJ2-3; CDR3aa: CASSQPGLAGEGADTQYF; CDR3nt: TGTGCCAGCAGTCAACCGGGACTAGCGGGAGAGGGCGCAGATACGCAGTATTTT
v_gene: TRBV30; abundance: .; d_gene: .; j_gene: TRBJ1-1; CDR3aa: CAWSSGAEAFF; CDR3nt: TGTGCCTGGAGTTCTGGGGCTGAAGCTTTCTTT
v_gene: TRBV27; abundance: many; d_gene: .; j_gene: TRBJ2-7; CDR3aa: CASSQGEGSITYEQYF; CDR3nt: TGTGCCAGCAGTCAGGGGGAGGGATCGATAACCTACGAGCAGTACTTC
v_gene: TRBV7-9; abundance: .; d_gene: .; j_gene: TRBJ2-7; CDR3aa: CASSYMGGSTYEQYF; CDR3nt: TGTGCCAGCAGTTACATGGGTGGGTCTACCTACGAGCAGTACTTC
v_gene: TRBV13; abundance: .; d_gene: .; j_gene: TRBJ2-1; CDR3aa: CASSFPTNGAPYEQFF; CDR3nt: TGCGCCAGCAGCTTCCCCACTAACGGGGCCCCGTATGAGCAGTTCTTC
v_gene: TRBV5-4; abundance: .; d_gene: .; j_gene: TRBJ1-1; CDR3aa: CASKHTNTEAFF; CDR3nt: TGTGCCAGCAAGCACACGAACACTGAAGCTTTCTTT
v_gene: TRBV7-8; abundance: many; d_gene: .; j_gene: TRBJ2-7; CDR3aa: CASSLGWTNYEQYF; CDR3nt: TGTGCCAGCAGCTTAGGTTGGACTAACTACGAGCAGTACTTC
v_gene: TRBV12-3/TRBV12-4; abundance: .; d_gene: .; j_gene: TRBJ2-3; CDR3aa: CASSLANSFWDTQYF; CDR3nt: TGTGCCAGCAGTTTAGCGAACTCCTTCTGGGATACGCAGTATTTT
v_gene: TRBV24-1; abundance: few; d_gene: .; j_gene: TRBJ2-2; CDR3aa: CATSGGIGGASGGFTNTEELFF; CDR3nt: TGTGCCACCAGTGGGGGCATAGGGGGGGCTAGCGGTGGCTTTACGAACACCGAGGAGCTGTTTTTT
v_gene: TRBV28; abundance: few; d_gene: TRBD2; j_gene: TRBJ2-1; CDR3aa: CASSGGGGLLPRGTSSYNEQFF; CDR3nt: TGTGCCAGCAGCGGGGGGGGGGGACTCCTTCCTCGGGGGACAAGCTCCTACAATGAGCAGTTCTTC
v_gene: TRBV7-2; abundance: few; d_gene: .; j_gene: TRBJ1-2; CDR3aa: CASSFMTPGGYTF; CDR3nt: TGTGCCAGCAGCTTTATGACACCCGGAGGCTACACCTTC
v_gene: TRBV6-1; abundance: many; d_gene: TRBD2; j_gene: TRBJ2-3; CDR3aa: CASSRLAGRTDTQYF; CDR3nt: TGTGCCAGCAGTCGACTAGCGGGAAGGACAGATACGCAGTATTTT
v_gene: TRBV12-3/TRBV12-4; abundance: many; d_gene: TRBD1; j_gene: TRBJ1-1; CDR3aa: CASSSRQGTEAFF; CDR3nt: TGTGCCAGCAGTTCCAGACAGGGCACTGAAGCTTTCTTT
v_gene: TRBV19; abundance: .; d_gene: .; j_gene: TRBJ2-2; CDR3aa: CASSTNDRSYTGELFF; CDR3nt: TGTGCCAGTAGTACCAATGACAGGTCCTACACCGGGGAGCTGTTTTTT
v_gene: TRBV18; abundance: .; d_gene: .; j_gene: TRBJ2-6; CDR3aa: CASSPPAANSGANVLTF; CDR3nt: TGTGCCAGCTCACCACCGGCAGCCAACTCTGGGGCCAACGTCCTGACTTTC
v_gene: TRBV6-1; abundance: .; d_gene: TRBD2; j_gene: TRBJ2-7; CDR3aa: CASRWTSGTYEQYF; CDR3nt: TGTGCCAGCAGGTGGACTAGCGGAACCTACGAGCAGTACTTC
v_gene: TRBV11-2; abundance: few; d_gene: .; j_gene: TRBJ2-5; CDR3aa: CASRSARLGETQYF; CDR3nt: TGTGCCAGCAGGTCTGCGCGGCTAGGTGAGACCCAGTACTTC
v_gene: TRBV28; abundance: many; d_gene: .; j_gene: TRBJ1-5; CDR3aa: CASSLIYQPQHF; CDR3nt: TGTGCCAGCAGCTTAATATATCAGCCCCAGCATTTT
v_gene: TRBV12-3/TRBV12-4; abundance: many; d_gene: .; j_gene: TRBJ1-1; CDR3aa: CASSLVGGPTEAFF; CDR3nt: TGTGCCAGCAGTTTAGTGGGGGGGCCCACTGAAGCTTTCTTT
v_gene: TRBV28; abundance: many; d_gene: TRBD1; j_gene: TRBJ2-2; CDR3aa: CASSSAPGQGRTGELFF; CDR3nt: TGTGCCAGCAGTTCTGCTCCGGGACAGGGTAGAACCGGGGAGCTGTTTTTT
v_gene: TRBV20-1; abundance: few; d_gene: TRBD2; j_gene: TRBJ2-7; CDR3aa: CSAFTRASGSHEQYF; CDR3nt: TGCAGTGCCTTCACTAGGGCTAGCGGGAGCCACGAGCAGTACTTC
v_gene: TRBV10-3; abundance: few; d_gene: .; j_gene: TRBJ1-2; CDR3aa: CAISEGILYGYTF; CDR3nt: TGTGCCATCAGTGAGGGCATCCTATATGGCTACACCTTC
v_gene: TRBV20-1; abundance: .; d_gene: .; j_gene: TRBJ1-2; CDR3aa: CSARDLLYGYTF; CDR3nt: TGCAGTGCTAGAGATCTCTTGTATGGCTACACCTTC
v_gene: TRBV7-2; abundance: .; d_gene: .; j_gene: TRBJ2-4; CDR3aa: CASSPRLAKNIQYF; CDR3nt: TGTGCCAGCAGCCCCCGATTAGCCAAAAACATTCAGTACTTC
v_gene: TRBV18; abundance: few; d_gene: TRBD1; j_gene: TRBJ1-5; CDR3aa: CASSPLNVGTGDQPQHF; CDR3nt: TGTGCCAGCTCACCACTGAACGTTGGGACAGGGGATCAGCCCCAGCATTTT
v_gene: TRBV25-1; abundance: many; d_gene: TRBD2; j_gene: TRBJ2-1; CDR3aa: CASSESQGAGGNYNEQFF; CDR3nt: TGTGCCAGCAGTGAATCCCAGGGAGCGGGAGGCAACTACAATGAGCAGTTCTTC
v_gene: TRBV29-1; abundance: many; d_gene: .; j_gene: TRBJ2-3; CDR3aa: CSVDEFSERVSTDTQYF; CDR3nt: TGCAGCGTTGATGAGTTTAGTGAGCGAGTTAGCACAGATACGCAGTATTTT
v_gene: TRBV5-5; abundance: .; d_gene: TRBD2; j_gene: TRBJ2-1; CDR3aa: CASSLGTSAPEQFF; CDR3nt: TGTGCCAGCAGCCTGGGGACTAGCGCACCTGAGCAGTTCTTC
v_gene: TRBV4-3; abundance: .; d_gene: .; j_gene: TRBJ2-2; CDR3aa: CASSTRQGGYTGELFF; CDR3nt: TGCGCCAGCAGCACCCGACAGGGAGGTTACACCGGGGAGCTGTTTTTT
v_gene: TRBV3-1; abundance: many; d_gene: .; j_gene: TRBJ1-1; CDR3aa: CASSQVGGGKAFF; CDR3nt: TGTGCCAGCAGCCAAGTTGGGGGTGGAAAAGCTTTCTTT
v_gene: TRBV12-3/TRBV12-4; abundance: .; d_gene: .; j_gene: TRBJ2-2; CDR3aa: CASRRDLTGELFF; CDR3nt: TGTGCCAGCAGACGCGACCTCACCGGGGAGCTGTTTTTT
v_gene: TRBV10-3; abundance: few; d_gene: TRBD1; j_gene: TRBJ1-6; CDR3aa: CAASGTVDSPLHF; CDR3nt: TGTGCCGCCTCGGGGACAGTTGATTCACCCCTCCACTTT
v_gene: TRBV9; abundance: once; d_gene: TRBD1; j_gene: TRBJ2-1; CDR3aa: CASSEAPRDRGLGEQLF; CDR3nt: TGTGCCAGCAGCGAGGCCCCCCGGGACAGGGGGCTCGGTGAGCAGCTCTTC
v_gene: TRBV12-3/TRBV12-4; abundance: many; d_gene: .; j_gene: TRBJ2-1; CDR3aa: CASGGGEQFF; CDR3nt: TGTGCCAGCGGAGGGGGTGAGCAGTTCTTC
v_gene: TRBV30; abundance: few; d_gene: .; j_gene: TRBJ2-5; CDR3aa: CAWSGQVGPQETQYF; CDR3nt: TGTGCCTGGAGTGGCCAAGTAGGGCCCCAAGAGACCCAGTACTTC
v_gene: TRBV4-1; abundance: once; d_gene: .; j_gene: TRBJ1-2; CDR3aa: CASSQGAEDGYTF; CDR3nt: TGCGCCAGCAGCCAAGGGGCAGAGGATGGCTACACCTTC
v_gene: TRBV18; abundance: many; d_gene: .; j_gene: TRBJ2-7; CDR3aa: CASSPSQGYEQYF; CDR3nt: TGTGCCAGCTCACCTAGTCAGGGCTACGAGCAGTACTTC